This T cell receptor (beta chain) was recovered during a study of shared clonotypes between healthy human individuals (dated by TCRdb to 2020 to 2022). About the study as a whole: A few men and two women, aged 18 to 49 years, made up the cohort. Libraries were prepared and TCR repertoires were sequenced by different laboratories using diverse techniques, in order to increase sequencing depth and limit assay-specific biases. Per donor, three plates each were used for CD4 naive and CD4 memory, two for CD8 naive, and one for CD8 memory. To estimate repertoire size and how much clonotype sharing occurs between individuals, the study deeply sequenced the blood TCR repertoires of several healthy adults. Between about 0.9 and 9 billion PBMCs per donor were obtained by leukapheresis.

Regarding this clone: The antigen it recognizes is unknown. Qualities for individual bases were not recorded, and no much larger clone is one base off.

The research as a whole found: Even with the large sequencing depth, rarefaction of the sorted-subset datasets indicated that sequencing was incomplete. Sampling was limited to blood, and TCR repertoires in tissue likely differ from TCR repertoires in blood. Because the study included only a small number of donors, the genetic and exposure-history diversity represented was limited. Pairwise subsampling led to the expectation that sequencing depth would affect the degree of clonotype sharing among donors. Higher generation probabilities were observed for clonotypes shared by all four sorted-subset donors than for non-shared clonotypes. Sharing across a handful of donors was observed for about 5% of naive CD4, over 3% of naive CD8, 2.3% of memory CD4, and around 0.4% of memory CD8 clonotypes. Estimated clonotype richness was generally larger for naive than for memory subsets.

Using the deep immunoSEQ assay, multiplex PCR amplified TCR CDR3 regions from genomic DNA. For each cell subset, the extracted genomic DNA was distributed evenly across all wells of several immunoSEQ 96-well plates, and each plate served as one replicate. Each replicate PCR for sorted subsets received 150 to 250 ng genomic DNA, equal to roughly 33,000 T cell genomes. Purified libraries were quantified with a Qubit 3.0 fluorometer, sized on a Bioanalyzer 2100, and re-quantified with the KAPA Library Quantification kit. Every immunoSEQ 96-well plate was sequenced on a dedicated single-read 150-cycle Illumina NextSeq 550 flow cell. As for the original processing: The immunoSEQ output contained only junctional sequences without quality scores, so filtering could not match that applied to full-length reads. Sequences were annotated with PyIR, a Python wrapper for IgBLAST v1.9, and V/J genes and CDR3 were assigned using IMGT germline references. Reads with weak V/J assignments (E-value above 1e-6), missing CDR3, stop codons, out-of-frame junctions, or ambiguous translated residues were removed. V3J clonotypes were defined as sequences sharing an identical inferred V gene, J gene, and CDR3 amino acid sequence. Percentage overlap between repertoires was computed as shared unique clonotypes divided by the size of the smaller repertoire. Repertoire richness was assessed with RTK rarefaction, the Chao1 estimator, and Recon v2.1 estimates of unobserved clonotypes. OLGA was used to compute generation probabilities for all TCRbeta clonotypes that the gDNA method yielded from a handful of donors. The source is immuneACCESS, and TCRdb retained only in-frame sequences with V and J called. Part of the clones is not carried over; for the studies checked, unresolved V genes explain less than half of this, and the remainder is unexplained. That table supplies the V and J calls and clone size; D and trimming were determined from the DNA. The sample data list around 600,000 clones, and around 96% of these were observed just once. The top ten clones comprise about 0.11% of the sample.

V is trimmed back by 1 base and J by 7 bases, and the junction contains 14 bases that no gene match accounts for. The CDR3 goes from the cysteine to the phenylalanine over 17 residues. Only the CDR3 region is kept as DNA, spanning 51 bases read in frame from base 1. In the germline V gene (reference sequence), CDR1 corresponds to SGHKS and CDR2 to YYEKEE. CD8 naive samples were CD45RO-negative cells positively selected for CCR7, giving a CD45RA+CCR7+ population that excluded TemRA cells. Healthy HIV-negative adults with no recently reported acute infections or vaccinations were included as donors. All donors were Caucasian adults living in Nashville, Tennessee, USA. Blood was collected by leukapheresis, and PBMCs were isolated by Ficoll-Histopaque density gradient centrifugation and then cryopreserved in liquid nitrogen vapor phase. Analytical flow cytometry was used to check the purity and quantity of every magnetically sorted T cell population. Genomic DNA was isolated from every sorted fraction and measured by UV absorbance on a Nanodrop 2000c.

Sequencing was done on a sample of naive CD8+ T cells sorted from blood. The label giving this sample's cell subset or site can be read as: CD45RA+CCR7+. The receptor comes from a woman aged 30 to 39 in good health. This chain joins TRBV5-5 to TRBJ2-7; the central 10 bases match TRBD2. At the DNA level, the sequence is TGTGCCAGCAGCTTGTTCGCTAGCGGGAGATTACGGGGGGAGCAGTACTTC. Translated, this is CASSLFASGRLRGEQYF.